The clone carrying this T cell receptor beta chain was counted ten times or more. Its antigen is currently unknown. This entry is derived from a study of T cells in Graves' hyperthyroidism and ophthalmopathy. Findings and caveats of the study: Blood also carried most thyroid clonotypes expanded above 0.001.

Germline-derived CDR1 and CDR2 are MNHEY and SVGEGT. The CDR3 sequence is 12 residues long. The J segment lost 3 bases and the V segment lost 8 bases, leaving 1 base of the junction unmatched. TCR beta CDR3 regions were amplified from RNA transcripts. The HTBI primer set drove a first-round RT-PCR of the TCR CDR3. TCRdb called the multiplex PCR reads again in MiXCR, with one record for every CDR3 protein. The profile covers about 350,000 distinct CDR3 sequences, with 18% appearing a single time and around 16% taken by the ten largest. Patients with ophthalmopathy all had a Clinical Activity Score of at least 3, a NOSPECS grade of at least 4 and duration under 3 months. Based on clinical symptoms, serum thyroxine and TRAb, thyroid ultrasound and orbital computed tomography, diagnoses were reached.

The chain joins TRBV6-2 or TRBV6-3 to TRBJ2-7, with TRBD2 matching 10 bases. Sequencing used blood. The receptor's source is a woman aged 40-49 years with Graves' ophthalmopathy. This chain's CDR3 is CASRTSGYEQYF. The CDR3 nucleotides are TGTGCCAGCCGGACTAGCGGCTACGAGCAGTACTTC.